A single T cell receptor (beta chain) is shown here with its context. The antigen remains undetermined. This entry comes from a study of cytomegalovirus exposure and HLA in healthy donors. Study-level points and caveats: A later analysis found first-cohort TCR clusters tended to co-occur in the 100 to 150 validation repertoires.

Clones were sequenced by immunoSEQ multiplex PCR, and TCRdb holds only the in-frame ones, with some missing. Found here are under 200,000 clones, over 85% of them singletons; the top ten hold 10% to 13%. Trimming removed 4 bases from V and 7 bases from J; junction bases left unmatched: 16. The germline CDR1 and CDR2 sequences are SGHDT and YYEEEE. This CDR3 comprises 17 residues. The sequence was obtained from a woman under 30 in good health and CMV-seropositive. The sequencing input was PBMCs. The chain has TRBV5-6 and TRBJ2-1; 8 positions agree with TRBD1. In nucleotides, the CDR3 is TGTGCCAGCAGCCCAGGAAGGTCGGGACAGGTACGAAATGAGCAGTTCTTC. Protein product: CASSPGRSGQVRNEQFF. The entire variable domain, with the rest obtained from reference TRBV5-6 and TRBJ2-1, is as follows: DAGVTQSPTHLIKTRGQQVTLRCSPKSGHDTVSWYQQALGQGPQFIFQYYEEEERQRGNFPDRFSGHQFPNYSSELNVNALLLGDSALYLCASSPGRSGQVRNEQFFGPGTRLTVL.